Listed here is a single T cell receptor (beta chain). The source of the sample is a study of cytomegalovirus exposure and HLA in healthy donors. J lost 2 bases, V lost 0 bases, and 5 bases had no gene match. The CDR3 extends over 16 amino acids. Germline CDR1 SGHRS, CDR2 YFSETQ. Amplification used 60 Vbeta primers and 13 Jbeta primers. As handled by the study authors: In a later analysis, the count reached 74 million or so unique TCR beta chains, with roughly 11 million shared. Some clones are missing from TCRdb's copy, which holds only in-frame ones; the method was immunoSEQ multiplex PCR. The V and J calls and the clone size are those of that table, but D and trimming were determined from the DNA. The data contain about 100,000 clones, 65% to 80% of them singletons.

The chain links TRBV5-1 to TRBJ2-3; 8 nucleotides line up with TRBD2. The sequencing input was PBMCs. The TCR originated in a woman between 50 and 59 years old in good health and CMV-seropositive. In DNA form, the CDR3 reads TGCGCCAGCAGCTTGGGTGTAGCGGGGTTCACAGATACGCAGTATTTT. This gives the protein CASSLGVAGFTDTQYF.